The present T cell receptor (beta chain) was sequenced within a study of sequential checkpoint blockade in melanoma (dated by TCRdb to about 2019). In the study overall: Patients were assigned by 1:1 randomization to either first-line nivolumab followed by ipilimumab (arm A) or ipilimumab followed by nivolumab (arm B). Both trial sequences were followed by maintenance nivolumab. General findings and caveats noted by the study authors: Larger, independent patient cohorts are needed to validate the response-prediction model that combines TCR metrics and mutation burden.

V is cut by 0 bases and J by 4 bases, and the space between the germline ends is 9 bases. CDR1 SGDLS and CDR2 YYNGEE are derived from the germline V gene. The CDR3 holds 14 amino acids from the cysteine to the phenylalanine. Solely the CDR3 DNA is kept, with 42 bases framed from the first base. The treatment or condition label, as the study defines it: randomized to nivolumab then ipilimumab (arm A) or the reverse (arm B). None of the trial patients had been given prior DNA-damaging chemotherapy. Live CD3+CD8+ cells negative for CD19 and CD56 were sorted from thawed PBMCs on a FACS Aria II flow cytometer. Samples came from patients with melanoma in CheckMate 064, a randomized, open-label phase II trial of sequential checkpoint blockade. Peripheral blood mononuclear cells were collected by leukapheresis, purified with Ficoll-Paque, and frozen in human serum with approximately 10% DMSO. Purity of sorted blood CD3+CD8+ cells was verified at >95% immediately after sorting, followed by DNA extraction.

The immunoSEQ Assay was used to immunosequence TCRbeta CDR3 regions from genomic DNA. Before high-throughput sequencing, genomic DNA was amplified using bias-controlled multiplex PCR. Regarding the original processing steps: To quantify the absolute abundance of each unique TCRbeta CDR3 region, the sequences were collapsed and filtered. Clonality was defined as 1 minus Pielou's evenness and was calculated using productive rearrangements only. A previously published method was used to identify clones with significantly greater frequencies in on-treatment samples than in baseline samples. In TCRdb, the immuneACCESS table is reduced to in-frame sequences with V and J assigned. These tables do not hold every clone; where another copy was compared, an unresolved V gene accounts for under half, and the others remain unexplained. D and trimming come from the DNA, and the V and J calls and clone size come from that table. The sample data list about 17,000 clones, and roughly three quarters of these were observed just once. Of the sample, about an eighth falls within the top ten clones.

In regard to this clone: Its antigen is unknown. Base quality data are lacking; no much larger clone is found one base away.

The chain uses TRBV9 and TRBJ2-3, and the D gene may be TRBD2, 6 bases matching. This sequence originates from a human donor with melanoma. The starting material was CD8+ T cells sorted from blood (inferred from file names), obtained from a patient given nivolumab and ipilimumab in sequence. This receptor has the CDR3 CASSVEDYSDTQYF. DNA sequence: TGTGCCAGCAGCGTAGAGGACTATTCAGATACGCAGTATTTT. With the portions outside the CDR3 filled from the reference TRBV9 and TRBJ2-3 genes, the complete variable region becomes DSGVTQTPKHLITATGQRVTLRCSPRSGDLSVYWYQQSLDQGLQFLIQYYNGEERAKGNILERFSAQQFPDLHSELNLSSLELGDSALYFCASSVEDYSDTQYFGPGTRLTVL.